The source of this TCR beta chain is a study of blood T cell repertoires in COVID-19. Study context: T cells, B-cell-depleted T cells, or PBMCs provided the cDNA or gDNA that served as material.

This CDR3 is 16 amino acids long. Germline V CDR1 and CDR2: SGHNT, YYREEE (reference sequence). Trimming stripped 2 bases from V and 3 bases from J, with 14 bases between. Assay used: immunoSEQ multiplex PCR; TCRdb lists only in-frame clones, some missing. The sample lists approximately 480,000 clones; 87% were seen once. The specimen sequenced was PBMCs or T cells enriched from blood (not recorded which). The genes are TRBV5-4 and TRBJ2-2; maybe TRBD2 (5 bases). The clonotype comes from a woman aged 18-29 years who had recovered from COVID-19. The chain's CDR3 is CASSFPGVYDTGELFF. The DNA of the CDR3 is TGTGCCAGCAGCTTTCCCGGGGTTTATGACACCGGGGAGCTGTTTTTT.